These T cell receptor beta chains were read from a single sample in a study of blood T cell repertoires in COVID-19. Assay: immunoSEQ multiplex PCR; the TCRdb copy retains only in-frame clones and omits some. This sample has about 250,000 clones, with 75% to 90% found just once. The sequenced sample consisted of PBMCs or T cells enriched from blood (not recorded which). The receptors derive from a woman aged 18-35 years who had recovered from COVID-19. CDR3s include the opening cysteine and the closing phenylalanine or tryptophan. D genes are given only for firm matches. Only part of the rows carry a size: once, few, many, or a class if the clone is expanded.

v_call	j_call	clone_size	d_call	cdr3_aa	cdr3_nt
TRBV5-5	TRBJ1-2	.	TRBD1	CASSFGTGSGYTF	TGTGCCAGCAGCTTCGGGACAGGGTCCGGCTACACCTTC
TRBV21-1	TRBJ2-1	.	.	CASEPERGDYNEQFF	TGTGCCAGCGAACCAGAGCGGGGGGACTACAATGAGCAGTTCTTC
TRBV9	TRBJ2-2	.	TRBD2	CPSKEAGVTGELFF	TGTCCCAGCAAGGAAGCGGGGGTCACCGGGGAGCTGTTTTTT
TRBV19	TRBJ1-1	.	.	CASSMRQPGNTEAFF	TGTGCCAGTAGTATGAGGCAGCCGGGGAACACTGAAGCTTTCTTT
TRBV5-1	TRBJ1-2	.	TRBD1	CASSSDRGPGYTF	TGCGCCAGCAGCTCGGACAGGGGGCCTGGCTACACCTTC
TRBV25-1	TRBJ1-6	.	.	CASSESLLSYNSPLHF	TGTGCCAGCAGTGAATCTTTACTCTCCTATAATTCACCCCTCCACTTT
TRBV6-5	TRBJ2-1	.	TRBD1	CASRGQGAYNEQFF	TGTGCCAGCAGAGGACAGGGGGCGTACAATGAGCAGTTCTTC
TRBV7-9	TRBJ2-5	.	.	CASSFQIQETQYF	TGTGCCAGCAGCTTCCAGATACAAGAGACCCAGTACTTC
TRBV3-1/TRBV3-2	TRBJ2-2	once	.	CASSQDGGGHSNTGELFF	TGTGCCAGCAGCCAAGATGGTGGGGGACATTCGAACACCGGGGAGCTGTTTTTT
TRBV19	TRBJ2-1	.	.	CASTDPRYNEQFF	TGTGCCAGTACTGATCCCAGATACAATGAGCAGTTCTTC
TRBV19	TRBJ1-6	.	.	CASRDYRDSPLHF	TGTGCCAGTAGGGACTATAGAGATTCACCCCTCCACTTT
TRBV28	TRBJ1-2	.	TRBD1	CASSGQGVGYGYTF	TGTGCCAGCAGCGGCCAGGGGGTGGGCTATGGCTACACCTTC
TRBV7-8	TRBJ1-2	.	.	CASSLDGSLYGYTF	TGTGCCAGCAGCCTAGACGGGTCACTCTATGGCTACACCTTC
TRBV5-1	TRBJ2-3	.	.	CASSLQFSTQYF	TGCGCCAGCAGCTTACAGTTTAGTACGCAGTATTTT
TRBV19	TRBJ2-5	.	TRBD2	CASSISGGYQETQYF	TGTGCCAGTAGTATCAGCGGGGGGTACCAAGAGACCCAGTACTTC
TRBV28	TRBJ2-7	.	TRBD1	CASSYNRGERGYEQYF	TGTGCCAGCAGTTATAACAGGGGCGAGCGAGGCTACGAGCAGTACTTC
TRBV2	TRBJ1-1	.	.	CAADKNTEAFF	TGTGCCGCCGACAAGAACACTGAAGCTTTCTTT
TRBV18	TRBJ1-2	.	TRBD1	CASSPLEDRGGGYTF	TGTGCCAGCTCACCGCTTGAAGACAGGGGAGGGGGCTACACCTTC
TRBV5-1	TRBJ2-3	once	.	CASSLFSGNTDTQYF	TGCGCCAGCAGCTTGTTTAGCGGAAACACAGATACGCAGTATTTT
TRBV9	TRBJ1-6	.	.	CASSVASNSPLHF	TGTGCCAGCAGCGTAGCCTCCAATTCACCCCTCCACTTT
TRBV7-8	TRBJ2-5	.	.	CASSLGGTQETQYF	TGTGCCAGCAGCTTAGGGGGCACCCAAGAGACCCAGTACTTC
TRBV7-2	TRBJ2-7	.	TRBD2	CASSFGGGYEQYF	TGTGCCAGCAGCTTTGGGGGGGGCTACGAGCAGTACTTC